The rows below give T cell receptor beta chains drawn from one sample of a study of T cell repertoires in cytomegalovirus infection. TCRdb reanalysed the reads using MiXCR and keeps one entry per CDR3 protein. The sample shows over 150,000 distinct CDR3 sequences, roughly 19% of them seen only once. The sample taken for sequencing was PBMCs. The receptor source for this set is a human donor in good health (CMV status not recorded). Some clones in this sample may be carry-over from other donors' samples. CDR3s include the opening cysteine and the closing phenylalanine or tryptophan. The D gene is left open where the match is weak. The size entry is marked missing in some rows and otherwise reads once, few, many or a size class.

cdr3_length j_call clone_size d_call v_call cdr3_nt cdr3_aa
13 TRBJ1-1 NA NA TRBV27 TGTGCCAGCAGTTTATGGCTTGGGAATGAAGCTTTCTTT CASSLWLGNEAFF
14 TRBJ1-5 few NA TRBV6-1 TGTGCCAGCAGTGAAGGGGGCAGAAATCAGCCCCAGCATTTT CASSEGGRNQPQHF
13 TRBJ2-1 few NA TRBV7-3 TGTGCCAGCAGCTTACAGGCCTACAATGAGCAGTTCTTC CASSLQAYNEQFF
18 TRBJ2-5 many TRBD2 TRBV7-9 TGTGCCAGCAGCTTAAGGTTTATGACTAGCGGAGACCAAGAGACCCAGTACTTC CASSLRFMTSGDQETQYF
14 TRBJ1-2 few NA TRBV6-5 TGTGCCAGCAGTCGTACGGGGGAGGGCTATGGCTACACCTTC CASSRTGEGYGYTF
15 TRBJ2-6 NA NA TRBV14 TGTGCCACGCAACCTAGGGAGCCTGGGGCCAACGTCCTGACTTTC CATQPREPGANVLTF
15 TRBJ2-1 many NA TRBV19 TGTGCCAGTAGTTCAACAGGGTCCTGGCACAATGAGCAGTTCTTC CASSSTGSWHNEQFF
16 TRBJ1-5 NA NA TRBV6-6 TGTGCCAGCAGTTACTCGGGGGGGAATAGCAATCAGCCCCAGCATTTT CASSYSGGNSNQPQHF
15 TRBJ2-1 NA NA TRBV4-3 TGCGCCAGCAGCGAAGAGACGGGACCCTTCCAAACGCAGTTCTTC CASSEETGPFQTQFF
13 TRBJ2-2 NA NA TRBV2 TGTGCCAGCAGTAGCAGCCGTACCGGGGAGCTGTTTTTT CASSSSRTGELFF
17 TRBJ2-3 NA TRBD2 TRBV6-2/TRBV6-3 TGTGCCAGCAGTTACTCCGGGCTAGCGGGATGGCCAGATACGCAGTATTTT CASSYSGLAGWPDTQYF